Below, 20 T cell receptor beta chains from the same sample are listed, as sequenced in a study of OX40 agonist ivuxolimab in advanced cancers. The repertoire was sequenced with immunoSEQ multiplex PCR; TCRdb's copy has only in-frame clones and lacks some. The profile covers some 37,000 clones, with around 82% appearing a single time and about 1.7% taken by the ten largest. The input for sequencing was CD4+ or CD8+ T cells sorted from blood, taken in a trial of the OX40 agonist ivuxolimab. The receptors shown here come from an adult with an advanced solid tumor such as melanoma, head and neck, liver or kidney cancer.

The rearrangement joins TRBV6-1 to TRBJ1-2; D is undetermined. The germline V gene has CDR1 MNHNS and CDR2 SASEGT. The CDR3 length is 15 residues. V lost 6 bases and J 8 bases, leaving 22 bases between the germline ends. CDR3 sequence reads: CASSPLSSASRGYTF. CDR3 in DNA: TGTGCCAGCAGCCCTCTTTCCTCGGCCTCAAGGGGCTACACCTTC.

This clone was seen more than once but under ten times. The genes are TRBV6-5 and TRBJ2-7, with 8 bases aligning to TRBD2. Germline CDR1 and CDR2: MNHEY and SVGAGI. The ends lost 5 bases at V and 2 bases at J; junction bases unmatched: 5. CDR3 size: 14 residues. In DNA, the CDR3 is TGTGCCAGCAGTCGTCGGGGGGGGACCTACGAGCAGTACTTC. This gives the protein CASSRRGGTYEQYF.

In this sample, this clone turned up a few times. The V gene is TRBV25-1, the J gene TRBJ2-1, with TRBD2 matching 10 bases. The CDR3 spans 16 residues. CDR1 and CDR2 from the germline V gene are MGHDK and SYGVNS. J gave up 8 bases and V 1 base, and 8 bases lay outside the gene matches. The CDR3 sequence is CASSEFRSGGRDEQFF. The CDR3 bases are TGTGCCAGCAGTGAATTTCGTAGCGGGGGGCGGGATGAGCAGTTCTTC.

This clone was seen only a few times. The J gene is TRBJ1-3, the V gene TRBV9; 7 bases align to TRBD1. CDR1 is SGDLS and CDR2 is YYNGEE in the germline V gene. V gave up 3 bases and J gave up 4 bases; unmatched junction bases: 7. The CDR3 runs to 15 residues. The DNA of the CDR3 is TGTGCCAGCAGCGCCACTCAGGGGGAAGGAAACACCATATATTTT. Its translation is CASSATQGEGNTIYF.

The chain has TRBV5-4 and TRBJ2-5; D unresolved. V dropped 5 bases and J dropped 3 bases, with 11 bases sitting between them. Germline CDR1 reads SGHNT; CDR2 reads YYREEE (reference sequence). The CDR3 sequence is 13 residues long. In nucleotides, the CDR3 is TGTGCCAGCAGTCACGCACCTGAAGAGACCCAGTACTTC. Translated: CASSHAPEETQYF.

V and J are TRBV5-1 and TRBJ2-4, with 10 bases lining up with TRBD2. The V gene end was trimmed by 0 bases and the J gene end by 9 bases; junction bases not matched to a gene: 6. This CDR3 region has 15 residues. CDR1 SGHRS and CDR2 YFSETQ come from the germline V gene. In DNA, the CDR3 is TGCGCCAGCAGCTTGGCGTCTAGCGGGGGAGGCATTCAGTACTTC. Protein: CASSLASSGGGIQYF.

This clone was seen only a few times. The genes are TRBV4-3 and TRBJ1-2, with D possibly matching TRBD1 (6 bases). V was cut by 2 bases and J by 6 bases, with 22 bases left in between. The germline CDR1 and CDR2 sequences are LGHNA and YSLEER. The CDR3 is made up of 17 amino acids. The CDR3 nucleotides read TGCGCCAGCAGCCAAAGTTATTCAACGACAGGTATCGATGGCTACACCTTC. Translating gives CASSQSYSTTGIDGYTF.

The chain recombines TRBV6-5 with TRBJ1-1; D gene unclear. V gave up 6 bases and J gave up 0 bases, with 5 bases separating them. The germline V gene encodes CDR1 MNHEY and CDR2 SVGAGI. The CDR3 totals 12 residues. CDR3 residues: CASRELNTEAFF. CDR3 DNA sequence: TGTGCCAGCAGAGAACTGAACACTGAAGCTTTCTTT.

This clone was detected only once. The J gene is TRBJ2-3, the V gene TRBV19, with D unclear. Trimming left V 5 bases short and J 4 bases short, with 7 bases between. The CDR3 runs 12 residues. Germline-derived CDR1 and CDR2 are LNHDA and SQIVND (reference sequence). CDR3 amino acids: CASSLSADTQYF. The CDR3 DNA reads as TGTGCCAGTAGTCTTTCAGCAGATACGCAGTATTTT.

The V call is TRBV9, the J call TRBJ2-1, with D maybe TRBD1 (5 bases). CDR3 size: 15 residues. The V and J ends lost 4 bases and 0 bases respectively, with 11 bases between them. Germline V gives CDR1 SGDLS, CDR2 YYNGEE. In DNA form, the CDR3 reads TGTGCCAGCAGCCGCCGACAGAGCTCCTACAATGAGCAGTTCTTC. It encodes CASSRRQSSYNEQFF.

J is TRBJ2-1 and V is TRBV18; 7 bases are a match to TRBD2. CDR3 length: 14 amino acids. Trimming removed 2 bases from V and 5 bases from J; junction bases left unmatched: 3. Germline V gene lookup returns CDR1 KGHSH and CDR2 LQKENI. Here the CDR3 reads CASSPTSVDNEQFF. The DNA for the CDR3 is TGTGCCAGCTCACCAACTAGCGTAGACAATGAGCAGTTCTTC.

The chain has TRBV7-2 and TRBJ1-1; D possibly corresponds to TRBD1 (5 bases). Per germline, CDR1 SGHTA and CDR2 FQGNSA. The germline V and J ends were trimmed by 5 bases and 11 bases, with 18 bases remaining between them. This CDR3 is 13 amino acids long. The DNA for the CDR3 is TGTGCCAGCAGCCCCCGGGGGGGTTTAGTGGCTTTCTTT. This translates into CASSPRGGLVAFF.

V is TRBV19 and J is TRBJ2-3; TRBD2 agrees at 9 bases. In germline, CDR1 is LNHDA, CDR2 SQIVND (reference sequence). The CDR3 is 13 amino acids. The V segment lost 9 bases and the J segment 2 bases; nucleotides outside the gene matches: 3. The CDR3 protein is CASSGGYTDTQYF. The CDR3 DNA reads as TGTGCCAGCAGCGGGGGGTACACAGATACGCAGTATTTT.

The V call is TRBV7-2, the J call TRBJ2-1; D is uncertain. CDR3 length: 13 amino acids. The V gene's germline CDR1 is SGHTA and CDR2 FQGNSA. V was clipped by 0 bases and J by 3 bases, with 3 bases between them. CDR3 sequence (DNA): TGTGCCAGCAGCTTAGCCAGCTACAATGAGCAGTTCTTC. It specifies CASSLASYNEQFF.

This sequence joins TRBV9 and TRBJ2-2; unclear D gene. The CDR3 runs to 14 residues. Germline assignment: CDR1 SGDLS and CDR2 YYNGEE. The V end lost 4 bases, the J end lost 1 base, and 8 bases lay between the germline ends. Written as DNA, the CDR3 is TGTGCCAGCAGCCCCCAGCGGAACACCGGGGAGCTGTTTTTT. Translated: CASSPQRNTGELFF.

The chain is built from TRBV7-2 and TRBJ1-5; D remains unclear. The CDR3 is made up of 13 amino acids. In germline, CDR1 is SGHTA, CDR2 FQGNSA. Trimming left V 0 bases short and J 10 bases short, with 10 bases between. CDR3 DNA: TGTGCCAGCAGCTTAGCTACCGGGTCACCCCAGCATTTT. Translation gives CASSLATGSPQHF. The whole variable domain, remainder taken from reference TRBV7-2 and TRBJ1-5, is GAGVSQSPSNKVTEKGKDVELRCDPISGHTALYWYRQSLGQGLEFLIYFQGNSAPDKSGLPSDRFSAERTGGSVSTLTIQRTQQEDSAVYLCASSLATGSPQHFGDGTRLSIL.

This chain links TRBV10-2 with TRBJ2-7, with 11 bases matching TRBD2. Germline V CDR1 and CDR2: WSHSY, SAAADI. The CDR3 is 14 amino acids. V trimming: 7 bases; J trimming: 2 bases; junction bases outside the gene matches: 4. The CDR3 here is CASILAGGPYEQYF. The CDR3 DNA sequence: TGCGCCAGCATTTTAGCGGGGGGGCCCTACGAGCAGTACTTC.

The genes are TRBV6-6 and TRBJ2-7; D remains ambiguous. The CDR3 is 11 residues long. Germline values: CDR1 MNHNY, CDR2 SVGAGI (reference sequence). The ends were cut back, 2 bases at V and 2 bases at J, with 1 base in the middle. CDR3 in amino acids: CASSYAYEQYF. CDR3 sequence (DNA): TGTGCCAGCAGTTACGCCTACGAGCAGTACTTC.

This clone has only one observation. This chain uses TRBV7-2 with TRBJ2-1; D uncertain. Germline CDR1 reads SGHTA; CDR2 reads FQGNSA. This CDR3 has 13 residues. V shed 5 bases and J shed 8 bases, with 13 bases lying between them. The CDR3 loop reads CASSTQVRDEQFF. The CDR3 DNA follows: TGTGCCAGCAGCACACAAGTCCGGGATGAGCAGTTCTTC.

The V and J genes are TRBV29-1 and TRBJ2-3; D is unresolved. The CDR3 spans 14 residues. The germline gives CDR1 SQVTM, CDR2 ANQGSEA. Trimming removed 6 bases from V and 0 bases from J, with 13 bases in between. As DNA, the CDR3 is TGCAGCGTCCCTAGTTCCGCTAGCACAGATACGCAGTATTTT. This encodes CSVPSSASTDTQYF.